Listed below are T cell receptor beta chains from one sample, sequenced in a study of T cell repertoires in cytomegalovirus infection. Via MiXCR, TCRdb re-called the reads, giving one row per CDR3 protein. The sample records approximately 180,000 distinct CDR3 sequences, roughly 17% being singletons. Sequencing was carried out using CD8+ T cells from PBMCs. Source of these receptors: a human donor in good health (CMV status not recorded). Some clones in this sample may be carry-over from other donors' samples. The CDR3 runs from the conserved cysteine through the conserved F or W. A D gene is named only where the DNA matches it firmly. Size tells how often a clone was seen (once, few, many) or the class of an expanded clone, and some rows leave it out.

d_gene	j_gene	abundance	v_gene	CDR3nt	CDR3aa
-	TRBJ1-1	few	TRBV7-8	TGTGCCAGCAGCTTCAGAGGTGGCACTGAAGCTTTCTTT	CASSFRGGTEAFF
TRBD2	TRBJ2-7	few	TRBV25-1	TGTGCCAGCAGTGGGGCGGGGGGGCCCTACGAGCAGTACTTC	CASSGAGGPYEQYF
-	TRBJ1-1	few	TRBV6-5	TGTGCCAGCAGCCCCTTCGGGGGTTCGAACACTGAAGCTTTCTTT	CASSPFGGSNTEAFF
-	TRBJ1-5	few	TRBV12-3/TRBV12-4	TGTGCCAGCAGTCAACTCGATAGCAATCAGCCCCAGCATTTT	CASSQLDSNQPQHF
TRBD2	TRBJ2-1	-	TRBV6-2/TRBV6-3	TGTGCCAGCAGTTACCTTGTTGAGACTAGCGGCAATGATGAGCAGTTCTTC	CASSYLVETSGNDEQFF
-	TRBJ1-2	-	TRBV7-9	TGTGCCAGCAGCTCCACAGGGAATGGCTACACCTTC	CASSSTGNGYTF
-	TRBJ2-3	few	TRBV27	TGTGCCAGCATCCGTCTCGATACGCAGTATTTT	CASIRLDTQYF
-	TRBJ1-1	few	TRBV29-1	TGCAGCGTTGAGGGCGGGGGAGGGAACACTGAAGCTTTCTTT	CSVEGGGGNTEAFF
-	TRBJ2-7	-	TRBV7-6	TGTGCCAGCAGCTCAAAAATAATCAGTGCTGACAGCCACTACGAGCAGTACTTC	CASSSKIISADSHYEQYF
-	TRBJ2-7	-	TRBV7-2	TGTGCCAGCCTCGGAGAGCCCCACTCCGAGCAGTACTTC	CASLGEPHSEQYF
TRBD1	TRBJ1-2	-	TRBV11-2	TGTGCCAGCAGCTTAGCGGAGGGGGCGCGCTATGGCTACACCTTC	CASSLAEGARYGYTF
-	TRBJ1-1	many	TRBV6-2/TRBV6-3	TGTGCCAGCAGGATACCAGGTTTGGGGGCCGCAACCCACACTGAAGCTTTCTTT	CASRIPGLGAATHTEAFF
-	TRBJ2-7	few	TRBV7-9	TGTGCCAGCAGCTTACCCACAGGCAATCTCTACGAGCAGTACTTC	CASSLPTGNLYEQYF
-	TRBJ2-5	few	TRBV11-2	TGTGCCAGCAGCCCCGAACCCTCCGGGTACGAGACCCAGTACTTC	CASSPEPSGYETQYF
-	TRBJ2-1	-	TRBV7-8	TGTGCCAGCAGCTCCCCTGGTGAGCAGTTCTTC	CASSSPGEQFF
TRBD2	TRBJ2-5	-	TRBV7-9	TGTGCCAGCAGTCCCGGGGGGATGATTCAAGAGACCCAGTACTTC	CASSPGGMIQETQYF
-	TRBJ2-6	-	TRBV6-5	TGTGCCAGCTCTGGGGCCAACGTCCTGACTTTC	CASSGANVLTF
-	TRBJ2-1	-	TRBV6-2/TRBV6-3	TGTGCCAGCAGCAACAGTGATTCCTACAATGAGCAGTTCTTC	CASSNSDSYNEQFF
-	TRBJ1-3	-	TRBV12-3/TRBV12-4	TGTGCCAGCAGTTTTGGTTCCTCTGGAAACACCATATATTTT	CASSFGSSGNTIYF
-	TRBJ2-1	few	TRBV4-1	TGCGCCAGCAGCCACCAGGGGCCTGAGCAGTTCTTC	CASSHQGPEQFF
TRBD1	TRBJ1-1	-	TRBV12-3/TRBV12-4	TGTGCCAGCAGTTTACGGACAGGCCCCACTGAAGCTTTCTTT	CASSLRTGPTEAFF
-	TRBJ2-2	few	TRBV6-2/TRBV6-3	TGTGCCAGCAGTTTCTTTGCCCCGACTTACACCGGGGAGCTGTTTTTT	CASSFFAPTYTGELFF
-	TRBJ2-2	few	TRBV7-6	TGTGCCAGCAGCTCCATGGGGGGAGTCGGGAACACCGGGGAGCTGTTTTTT	CASSSMGGVGNTGELFF
-	TRBJ1-5	-	TRBV27	TGTGCCAGCAGTATGGGACGGACCCAGCCCCAGCATTTT	CASSMGRTQPQHF
-	TRBJ1-1	-	TRBV7-8	TGTGCCAGCAGCCTACGTCGGGGGGGAGGCACTGAAGCTTTCTTT	CASSLRRGGGTEAFF
-	TRBJ2-1	-	TRBV7-9	TGTGCCAGCAGCGATGACGCACTAGAGGGGAATGAGCAGTTCTTC	CASSDDALEGNEQFF
TRBD1	TRBJ2-5	-	TRBV6-6	TGTGCCAGCAGCCCTGGGACAGTCTGGGGAGAGACCCAGTACTTC	CASSPGTVWGETQYF
-	TRBJ1-5	few	TRBV6-5	TGTGCCAGCAGCTCGACAGGCAGTCAGCCCCAGCATTTT	CASSSTGSQPQHF
TRBD1	TRBJ2-5	-	TRBV11-2	TGTGCCAGCAACCTGCCGGGACAGGGGATGGAGACCCAGTACTTC	CASNLPGQGMETQYF